A single sample gave rise to the 23 T cell receptor beta chains below, sequenced in a study of blood T cell repertoires in COVID-19. TCRdb's table, derived via immunoSEQ multiplex PCR, lists solely in-frame clones and lacks some. This sample has fewer than 90,000 clones, with over 90% found just once. The sample comprised peripheral blood. These receptors all come from a human donor with active COVID-19. The donor label of this sample is uncertain.

The J gene is TRBJ2-3, the V gene TRBV7-9; weak D call: TRBD2 (5 bases). This CDR3 has 11 residues. Germline V gene lookup returns CDR1 SEHNR and CDR2 FQNEAQ (reference sequence). V lost 8 bases and J 5 bases, leaving 8 bases between the germline ends. The CDR3 here is CASAAGDTQYF. The DNA of the CDR3 is TGTGCCAGCGCCGCGGGAGATACGCAGTATTTT.

The genes are TRBV9 and TRBJ2-1; 11 bases agree with TRBD1. The J segment lost 5 bases and the V segment lost 4 bases, leaving 17 bases of the junction unmatched. CDR3 length equals 19 residues. Germline values: CDR1 SGDLS, CDR2 YYNGEE. CDR3 sequence: CASSTPDRGQWRRDNEQFF. In DNA, the CDR3 is TGTGCCAGCAGCACACCGGACAGGGGGCAGTGGAGGAGAGACAATGAGCAGTTCTTC.

This clone was counted a few times. V is TRBV2 and J is TRBJ2-7; D unresolved. V dropped 3 bases and J dropped 6 bases, with 21 bases sitting between them. The CDR3 spans 16 residues. Germline V CDR1 and CDR2: SNHLY, FYNNEI. The chain's CDR3 is CASSESGVKVLLEQYF. The CDR3 nucleotides read TGTGCCAGCAGTGAGTCGGGTGTTAAGGTTTTACTCGAGCAGTACTTC.

This sequence joins TRBV19 and TRBJ1-3, with 10 bases identical to TRBD1. The length of the CDR3 is 15 residues. In germline, CDR1 is LNHDA, CDR2 SQIVND (reference sequence). J gave up 0 bases and V 6 bases, and 2 bases lay outside the gene matches. The CDR3 bases are TGTGCCAGTAGAAGACAGGGGGCCTCTGGAAACACCATATATTTT. Its protein product is CASRRQGASGNTIYF.

V gene TRBV27 combines with J gene TRBJ1-1; TRBD1 agrees at 11 bases. The CDR3 is 16 residues long. Germline assignment: CDR1 MNHEY and CDR2 SMNVEV (reference sequence). J was trimmed by 1 base and V by 7 bases; bases with no gene match: 8. Here the CDR3 reads CASIKDRGQRNTEAFF. DNA of the CDR3: TGTGCCAGCATAAAGGACAGGGGGCAACGGAACACTGAAGCTTTCTTT.

V usage is TRBV28 and J usage is TRBJ2-3; possibly TRBD2 for D (5 bases). There are 13 residues in the CDR3. Trimming stripped 4 bases from V and 3 bases from J, with 8 bases between. Germline loops: CDR1 MDHEN, CDR2 SYDVKM. The CDR3 region is CASSSGGTDTQYF. CDR3 bases: TGTGCCAGCAGTTCTGGCGGGACAGATACGCAGTATTTT. Variable domain in full (rest from reference TRBV28 and TRBJ2-3): DVKVTQSSRYLVKRTGEKVFLECVQDMDHENMFWYRQDPGLGLRLIYFSYDVKMKEKGDIPEGYSVSREKKERFSLILESASTNQTSMYLCASSSGGTDTQYFGPGTRLTVL.

The chain uses TRBV7-2 and TRBJ1-1; possible D gene TRBD1, 5 bases. Trimming took off 5 bases at V and 4 bases at J, with 14 bases between the two ends. The CDR3 runs 14 residues. CDR1 and CDR2 from the germline V gene are SGHTA and FQGNSA. The CDR3 bases are TGTGCCAGCAGCCAATCAGGGATTAGCACTGAAGCTTTCTTT. Translating gives CASSQSGISTEAFF.

This clone has more than one count but fewer than ten. This chain uses TRBV3-1 (or the pseudogene TRBV3-2) with TRBJ2-2, with TRBD2 matching over 11 bases. The CDR3 is 16 residues long. Trimming removed 0 bases from V and 7 bases from J; junction bases left unmatched: 4. Germline CDR1 and CDR2: LGHDT and YNNKEL (reference sequence). CDR3 bases: TGTGCCAGCAGCCAAGAGCTCCTAGCGGGGGGCGGGGAGCTGTTTTTT. Its protein product is CASSQELLAGGGELFF.

The gene calls are TRBV25-1 and TRBJ2-1; TRBD1 agrees at 10 bases. The J segment lost 4 bases and the V segment lost 4 bases, leaving 1 base of the junction unmatched. Germline assignment: CDR1 MGHDK and CDR2 SYGVNS. The CDR3 has 14 amino acids. Written as DNA, the CDR3 is TGTGCCAGCAGTGGACAGGGGGCTTACAATGAGCAGTTCTTC. Protein: CASSGQGAYNEQFF.

The chain has TRBV3-1 (or the pseudogene TRBV3-2) and TRBJ2-3, with TRBD2 matching 11 bases. CDR3 length: 17 residues. Germline trimming cut 2 bases from V and 3 bases from J; bases unmatched to any gene: 7. Germline CDR1 and CDR2: LGHDT and YNNKEL (reference sequence). CDR3 loop: CASSQFSGGARTDTQYF. The CDR3 DNA follows: TGTGCCAGCAGCCAATTTAGCGGGGGGGCAAGGACAGATACGCAGTATTTT.

The rearrangement joins TRBV7-2 to TRBJ1-6, with TRBD1 identical over 7 bases. Germline V gene lookup returns CDR1 SGHTA and CDR2 FQGNSA. The CDR3 sequence is 15 residues long. The trim removed 1 base at V and 5 bases at J, leaving 2 bases unmatched. CDR3 residues: CASSLGQGDNSPLHF. The CDR3 nucleotides read TGTGCCAGCAGCTTAGGACAGGGTGATAATTCACCCCTCCACTTT.

The chain carries TRBV11-3 and TRBJ2-3; TRBD1 matches at 7 bases. This CDR3 is 16 amino acids long. V was clipped by 4 bases and J by 4 bases; unmatched bases: 11. CDR1 is SGHNT and CDR2 is YENEEA in the germline V gene. The CDR3 spells CASSSRDSQPSDTQYF. The CDR3 region has the DNA TGTGCCAGCAGCTCCCGGGACAGCCAACCCTCAGATACGCAGTATTTT.

The chain employs TRBV2 and TRBJ2-6, with 8 nucleotides matching TRBD2. Trimming took 5 bases from V and 4 from J; bases not matched to a gene: 7. Germline loops: CDR1 SNHLY, CDR2 FYNNEI. This CDR3 comprises 16 residues. CDR3 residues: CASSPGLGVGANVLTF. CDR3 DNA sequence: TGTGCCAGCAGTCCGGGACTAGGGGTCGGGGCCAACGTCCTGACTTTC.

This chain links TRBV2 with TRBJ2-5, with 8 bases that match TRBD2. The germline V gene has CDR1 SNHLY and CDR2 FYNNEI. This CDR3 is 13 amino acids long. After removal of 9 bases from V and 3 bases from J, the junction contained 6 bases not matched to a gene. The CDR3, as DNA: TGTGCCAGTTCACGTAGCGGGGAAGAGACCCAGTACTTC. Its protein is CASSRSGEETQYF.

This chain joins TRBV11-1 and TRBJ2-2; 7 bases line up with TRBD1. V trimming: 6 bases; J trimming: 3 bases; junction bases outside the gene matches: 7. The CDR3 is 15 residues long. CDR1 SGHAT and CDR2 FQDESV come from the germline V gene (reference sequence). The CDR3 reads CASRKGGSDTGELFF. The DNA for the CDR3 is TGTGCCAGCAGGAAAGGGGGCTCGGACACCGGGGAGCTGTTTTTT.

The rearrangement links TRBV5-4 to TRBJ2-3, with 7 bases lining up with TRBD1. The V segment lost 6 bases and the J segment 3 bases; nucleotides outside the gene matches: 10. The CDR3 totals 15 residues. CDR1 SGHNT and CDR2 YYREEE come from the germline V gene (reference sequence). CDR3 sequence (DNA): TGTGCCAGCACCTTCCCGGGACAGATGACAGATACGCAGTATTTT. Protein product: CASTFPGQMTDTQYF.

The chain is built from TRBV21-1 and TRBJ2-7; the D call of TRBD2 is as the table states it, not checked on the DNA. TRBV21-1 is an annotated pseudogene. The CDR3 length is 15 residues. The DNA of the CDR3 is TGTGCCAGCAGCGGCTCCGGGGAGCGCTCCTACGAGCAGTACTTC. Translating it yields CASSGSGERSYEQYF.

This chain connects TRBV12-5 to TRBJ2-1; no reliable D call. Germline CDR1 is LGHNT and CDR2 is FRNRAP. V was pared by 5 bases and J by 6 bases, with 5 bases between. The CDR3 sequence is 11 residues long. For the CDR3, the DNA is TGTGCTAGTGGTACTGGCAATGAGCAGTTCTTC. This codes for CASGTGNEQFF.

This clone appeared a few times. The J gene is TRBJ2-7, the V gene TRBV27; tentatively, D is TRBD1 (6 bases). Between the trimmed V and J ends, which lost 4 bases and 5 bases, there was a span of 12 bases. Germline V gives CDR1 MNHEY, CDR2 SMNVEV (reference sequence). The CDR3 extends over 13 amino acids. CDR3 coding DNA: TGTGCCAGCAGTTCCACAGGGTTTGACGAGCAGTACTTC. It translates to CASSSTGFDEQYF.

V gene TRBV11-3 combines with J gene TRBJ2-3; 9 bases align to TRBD2. This CDR3 comprises 18 residues. Germline CDR1 is SGHNT and CDR2 is YENEEA. J was trimmed by 5 bases and V by 8 bases; bases with no gene match: 20. The CDR3 sequence is CASAPRSGGPSLRDTQYF. Written as DNA, the CDR3 is TGTGCCAGCGCCCCGAGGAGCGGGGGGCCATCCCTCAGAGATACGCAGTATTTT.

The CDR3, as DNA: TGCGCCAGCAGCCAAGCCCCAGGGAACCGCCTTAGCACAGATACGCAGTATTTT. It encodes CASSQAPGNRLSTDTQYF. This chain uses TRBV4-1 with TRBJ2-3; tentative D call: TRBD1 (5 bases). Trimming shortened V by 1 base and J by 0 bases, and 17 bases separated the two germline ends. The V gene's germline CDR1 is MGHRA and CDR2 YSYEKL. The length of the CDR3 is 18 residues.

The chain has TRBV27 and TRBJ2-3; 16 nucleotides align to TRBD2. Trimming cost V 10 bases and J 2 bases; bases outside gene matches: 18. The CDR3 consists of 20 residues. Looked up from germline, CDR1 is MNHEY and CDR2 is SMNVEV (reference sequence). The CDR3 spells CATSEILGTSGGVTTDTQYF. The CDR3 nucleotides are TGTGCCACCTCAGAAATCCTCGGGACTAGCGGGGGGGTTACCACAGATACGCAGTATTTT.

This clone has only one observation. The chain combines TRBV5-1 with TRBJ2-7, with 16 bases that match TRBD2. This CDR3 is built from 16 residues. Trimming removed 0 bases from V and 6 bases from J; junction bases left unmatched: 3. The germline gives CDR1 SGHRS, CDR2 YFSETQ. The CDR3 region is CASSLAGLAGGREQYF. The CDR3 DNA is TGCGCCAGCAGCTTGGCGGGACTAGCGGGGGGGCGCGAGCAGTACTTC.